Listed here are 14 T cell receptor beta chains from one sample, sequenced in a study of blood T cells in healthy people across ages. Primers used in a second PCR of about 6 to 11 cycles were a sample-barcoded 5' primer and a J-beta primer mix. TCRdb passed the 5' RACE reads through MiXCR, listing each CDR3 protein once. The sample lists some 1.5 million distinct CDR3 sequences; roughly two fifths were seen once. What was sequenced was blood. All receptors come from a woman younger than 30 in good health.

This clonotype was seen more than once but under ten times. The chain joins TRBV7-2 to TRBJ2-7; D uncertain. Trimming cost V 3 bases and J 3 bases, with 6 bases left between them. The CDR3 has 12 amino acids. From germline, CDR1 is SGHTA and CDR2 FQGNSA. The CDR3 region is CASSFVVYEQYF. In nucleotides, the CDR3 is TGTGCCAGCAGCTTTGTGGTCTACGAGCAGTACTTC.

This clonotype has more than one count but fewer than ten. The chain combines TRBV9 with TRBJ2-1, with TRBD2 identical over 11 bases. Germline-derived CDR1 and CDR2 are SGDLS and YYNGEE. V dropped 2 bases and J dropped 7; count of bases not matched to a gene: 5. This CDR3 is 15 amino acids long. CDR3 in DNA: TGTGCCAGCAGCGTGCTGGGACTAGCGGTGAATGAGCAGTTCTTC. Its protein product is CASSVLGLAVNEQFF.

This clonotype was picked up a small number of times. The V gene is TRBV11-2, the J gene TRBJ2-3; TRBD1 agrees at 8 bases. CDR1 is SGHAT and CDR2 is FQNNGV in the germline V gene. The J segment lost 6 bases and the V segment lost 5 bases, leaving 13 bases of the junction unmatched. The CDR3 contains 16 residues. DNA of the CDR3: TGTGCCAGCAGCCAAATCCCAGGGGGCTCGTCGGATACGCAGTATTTT. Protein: CASSQIPGGSSDTQYF.

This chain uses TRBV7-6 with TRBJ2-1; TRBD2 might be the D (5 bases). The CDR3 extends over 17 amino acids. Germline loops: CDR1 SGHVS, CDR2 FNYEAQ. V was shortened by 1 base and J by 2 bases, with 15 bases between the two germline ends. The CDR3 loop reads CASSLGSIGIAYNEQFF. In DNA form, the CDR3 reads TGTGCCAGCAGCTTAGGATCTATCGGGATAGCCTACAATGAGCAGTTCTTC. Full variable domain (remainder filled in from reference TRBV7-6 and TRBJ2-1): GAGVSQSPRYKVTKRGQDVALRCDPISGHVSLYWYRQALGQGPEFLTYFNYEAQQDKSGLPNDRFSAERPEGSISTLTIQRTEQRDSAMYRCASSLGSIGIAYNEQFFGPGTRLTVL.

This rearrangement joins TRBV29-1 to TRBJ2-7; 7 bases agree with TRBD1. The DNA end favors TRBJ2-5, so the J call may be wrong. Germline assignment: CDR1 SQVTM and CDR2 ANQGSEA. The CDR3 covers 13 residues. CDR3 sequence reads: CSVDGQDRETQYF. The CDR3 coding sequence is TGCAGCGTTGACGGACAGGATCGGGAGACCCAGTACTTC.

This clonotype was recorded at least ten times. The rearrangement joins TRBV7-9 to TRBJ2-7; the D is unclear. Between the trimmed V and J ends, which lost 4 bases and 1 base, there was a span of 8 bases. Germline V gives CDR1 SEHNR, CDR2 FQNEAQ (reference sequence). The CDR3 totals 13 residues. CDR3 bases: TGTGCCAGCAGCTGGACGGATTCCTACGAGCAGTACTTC. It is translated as CASSWTDSYEQYF.

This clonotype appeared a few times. This CDR3 reads CSAVTPGETQYF. DNA of the CDR3: TGCAGTGCTGTAACCCCAGGCGAGACCCAGTACTTC. J is TRBJ2-5 and V is TRBV20-1; D gene unclear. In germline, CDR1 is DFQATT, CDR2 SNEGSKA (reference sequence). Between the trimmed V and J ends, which lost 5 bases and 5 bases, there was a span of 12 bases. This CDR3 has 12 residues.

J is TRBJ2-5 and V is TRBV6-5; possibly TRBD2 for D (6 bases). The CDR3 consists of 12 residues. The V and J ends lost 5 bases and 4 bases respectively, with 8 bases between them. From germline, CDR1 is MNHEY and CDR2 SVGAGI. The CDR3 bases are TGTGCCAGCAGTGCGGGGCTAGAGACCCAGTACTTC. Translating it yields CASSAGLETQYF.

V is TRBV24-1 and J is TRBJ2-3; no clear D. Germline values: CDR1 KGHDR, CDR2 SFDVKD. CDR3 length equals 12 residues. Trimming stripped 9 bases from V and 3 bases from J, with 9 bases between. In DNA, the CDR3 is TGTGCCACCGCCACCTGGACAGATACGCAGTATTTT. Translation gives CATATWTDTQYF.

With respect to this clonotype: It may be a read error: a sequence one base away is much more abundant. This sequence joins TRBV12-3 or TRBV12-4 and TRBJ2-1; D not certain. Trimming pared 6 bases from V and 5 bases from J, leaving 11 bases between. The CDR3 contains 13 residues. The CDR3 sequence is CASSPLVNNEQFF. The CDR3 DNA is TGTGCCAGCAGCCCCCTAGTAAACAATGAGCAGTTCTTC.

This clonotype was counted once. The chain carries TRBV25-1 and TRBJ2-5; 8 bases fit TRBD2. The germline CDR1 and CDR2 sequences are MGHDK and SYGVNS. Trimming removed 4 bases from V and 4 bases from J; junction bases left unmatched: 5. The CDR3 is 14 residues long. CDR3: CASSAPGGGETQYF. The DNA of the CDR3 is TGTGCCAGCAGTGCCCCCGGGGGGGGAGAGACCCAGTACTTC.

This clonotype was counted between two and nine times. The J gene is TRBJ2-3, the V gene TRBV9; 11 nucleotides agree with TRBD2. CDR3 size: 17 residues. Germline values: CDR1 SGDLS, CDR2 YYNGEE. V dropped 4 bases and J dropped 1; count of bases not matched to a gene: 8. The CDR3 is CASSTFSGGAGTDTQYF. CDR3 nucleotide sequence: TGTGCCAGCAGCACGTTTAGCGGGGGGGCCGGCACAGATACGCAGTATTTT.

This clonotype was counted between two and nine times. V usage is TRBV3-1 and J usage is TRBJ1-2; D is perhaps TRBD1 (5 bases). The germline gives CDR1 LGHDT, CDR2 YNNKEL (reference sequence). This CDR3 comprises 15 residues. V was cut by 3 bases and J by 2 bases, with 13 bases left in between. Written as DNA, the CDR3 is TGTGCCAGCAGCCACGGGGACTTATTCAACTATGGCTACACCTTC. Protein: CASSHGDLFNYGYTF.

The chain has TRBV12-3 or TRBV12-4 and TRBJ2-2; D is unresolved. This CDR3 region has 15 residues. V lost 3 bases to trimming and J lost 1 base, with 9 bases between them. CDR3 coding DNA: TGTGCCAGCAGTTTTAGTCTTCAGAACACCGGGGAGCTGTTTTTT. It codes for CASSFSLQNTGELFF.